This T cell receptor (beta chain) was found in a study of Tregs in tolerant kidney transplant recipients. Whole-study findings and limits: The most relevant donor-specific Treg TCRbeta repertoire apparently came from expansion with activated donor B cells.

In regard to this clone: Antigen: not known.

Trimming removed 2 bases from V and 5 bases from J, with 12 bases in between. This CDR3 has 14 amino acids. The germline V gene encodes CDR1 MNHNS and CDR2 SASEGT. Unstimulated Tregs (CD4+CD25+CD127-) and CD4+CD25- non-Tregs were sorted from PBMCs. Assay used: immunoSEQ multiplex PCR; TCRdb lists only in-frame clones, some missing. This repertoire shows some 240,000 clones, about 80% found once; its top ten account for about 0.68%. This chain uses TRBV6-1 with TRBJ2-5; maybe TRBD2 (5 bases). Sequencing used CD4+ T cells from blood. The clonotype originates from a human donor in good health. The CDR3 DNA sequence: TGTGCCAGCAGTGAACGGCAACGAGGGGAGACCCAGTACTTC. Protein sequence: CASSERQRGETQYF.